This T cell receptor (beta chain) was retrieved from a study of cytomegalovirus exposure and HLA in healthy donors. The PCR contained 60 Vbeta and 13 Jbeta primers. Only in-frame clones appear in the TCRdb table, and some are missing; sequencing was by immunoSEQ multiplex PCR. This table has fewer than 150,000 clones, 70% appearing once. CDR1 SGDLS and CDR2 YYNGEE come from the germline V gene. The CDR3 runs 14 residues. V was pared by 0 bases and J by 1 base, with 7 bases between. The clonotype comes from a woman aged 25 to 39 in good health and CMV-seronegative. V usage is TRBV9 and J usage is TRBJ1-1; D uncertain. Sequencing was performed on PBMCs. Here the CDR3 reads CASSVAIENTEAFF. CDR3 in DNA: TGTGCCAGCAGCGTAGCGATAGAGAACACTGAAGCTTTCTTT.